The 23 T cell receptor beta chains reported below all come from one sample, sequenced in a study of blood T cells in healthy people across ages. A J-beta primer mix and a sample-barcoded 5' primer were used in a second PCR of roughly 7 to 12 cycles. In TCRdb, the 5' RACE reads were re-called with MiXCR into one record per CDR3 protein. The sample holds approximately 1.5 million distinct CDR3 sequences, about 35% seen once. What was sequenced was blood. The origin of the receptors is a woman aged 30 to 39 in good health.

About this clonotype itself: With a much larger clone just one base away, this may be a read error. This chain joins TRBV5-1 and TRBJ1-2; D is uncertain. Per germline, CDR1 SGHRS and CDR2 YFSETQ. CDR3 length: 15 amino acids. This CDR3 reads CASSLAMGENYGHTF. The DNA of the CDR3 is TGCGCCAGCAGCCTAGCGATGGGAGAGAACTATGGCCACACCTTC.

The J gene is TRBJ2-1, the V gene TRBV20-1; 10 nucleotides align to TRBD2. The germline V gene encodes CDR1 DFQATT and CDR2 SNEGSKA (reference sequence). V shed 5 bases and J 3 bases; nucleotides not matched to a gene: 7. This CDR3 has 15 residues. The CDR3 reads CSAPRTSGNYNEQFF. The CDR3 nucleotides are TGCAGTGCTCCACGGACTAGCGGAAACTACAATGAGCAGTTCTTC.

This clonotype was seen a handful of times. V gene TRBV30 combines with J gene TRBJ2-1; the D gene is possibly TRBD2 (6 bases). Trimming removed 0 bases at V and 0 bases at J, with 12 bases between. This CDR3 is built from 16 residues. Per the germline V gene, CDR1 is GTSNPN and CDR2 is SVGIG (reference sequence). The CDR3 loop is CAWSVRDLSSYNEQFF. The CDR3 DNA reads as TGTGCCTGGAGTGTAAGGGACTTAAGCTCCTACAATGAGCAGTTCTTC.

The table lists this clonotype with a few counts. The chain links TRBV6-5 to TRBJ1-5, with D possibly matching TRBD1 (6 bases). Trimming pared 5 bases from V and 6 bases from J, leaving 14 bases between. CDR3 size: 14 residues. Per germline, CDR1 MNHEY and CDR2 SVGAGI. The CDR3 spells CASSTGQYGQPQHF. In DNA form, the CDR3 reads TGTGCCAGCAGTACTGGACAGTACGGTCAGCCCCAGCATTTT.

The V call is TRBV28, the J call TRBJ2-3; perhaps TRBD1 as D (6 bases). Trimming cost V 2 bases and J 1 base, with 13 bases left between them. This CDR3 has 16 residues. Germline V gene lookup returns CDR1 MDHEN and CDR2 SYDVKM. Here the CDR3 reads CASSLEVGAGTDTQYF. For the CDR3, the DNA is TGTGCCAGCAGTTTAGAGGTGGGGGCCGGCACAGATACGCAGTATTTT.

The J gene is TRBJ1-2, the V gene TRBV12-3 or TRBV12-4; D gene unclear. Deletions cut 4 bases from V and 10 bases from J, with 19 bases between. The CDR3 loop spans 14 amino acids. CDR3 amino acids: CASSSGPPVLHYTF. The CDR3 coding sequence is TGTGCCAGCAGTTCCGGTCCGCCCGTTCTTCACTACACCTTC.

This sequence joins TRBV5-5 and TRBJ2-1; TRBD2 agrees at 9 bases. The germline V gene encodes CDR1 SGHKS and CDR2 YYEKEE (reference sequence). The CDR3 is 17 residues long. The junction had 9 bases not matched to a gene; V was cut back by 2 bases and J by 3 bases. DNA of the CDR3: TGTGCCAGCAGCTTCTTCGTAGCGGGAGTTGGCTACAATGAGCAGTTCTTC. Translation gives CASSFFVAGVGYNEQFF.

V usage is TRBV6-6 and J usage is TRBJ2-7; a possible D gene is TRBD2 (6 bases). The length of the CDR3 is 16 residues. Per the germline V gene, CDR1 is MNHNY and CDR2 is SVGAGI (reference sequence). The germline V and J ends were trimmed by 6 bases and 2 bases, with 20 bases remaining between them. The CDR3 sequence: CASSSSGGKGPYEQYF. The CDR3 DNA is TGTGCCAGCAGCTCCTCTGGCGGGAAAGGACCCTACGAGCAGTACTTC.

The chain links TRBV14 to TRBJ1-6, with D uncertain. V was pared by 4 bases and J by 7 bases, with 17 bases between. Germline CDR1 is SGHDN and CDR2 is FVKESK. The CDR3 extends over 16 amino acids. This CDR3 is CASSRFDGPRNSPLHF. CDR3 nucleotides: TGTGCCAGCAGCCGTTTCGACGGTCCCCGAAATTCACCCCTCCACTTT.

This clonotype was seen only once. The chain employs TRBV5-1 and TRBJ2-2; D unclear. This CDR3 comprises 12 residues. The V end was cut by 4 bases, the J end by 6 bases, with 7 bases between. Germline CDR1 is SGHRS and CDR2 is YFSETQ. The CDR3 coding sequence is TGCGCCAGCAGCGGTCCCCCCGGGGAGCTGTTTTTT. Protein: CASSGPPGELFF.

Worth noting for this clonotype: This may come from a read error, since a much larger clone is one base off. The gene calls are TRBV11-2 and TRBJ2-1; D remains unclear. The CDR3 sequence is 17 residues long. The V gene lost 1 base and the J gene lost 7 bases, with 20 bases spanning the gap. Germline V lookup: CDR1 SGHAT, CDR2 FQNNGV. The CDR3 DNA is TGTGCCAGCAGCTTAGGTCCTGGACCCCTCTTCAAGAATGAGCAGTTCTTC. It yields the protein CASSLGPGPLFKNEQFF.

As DNA, the CDR3 is TGTGCCAGCAGCCAACGGGACATCAACACTGAAGCTTTCTTT. Translating gives CASSQRDINTEAFF. V and J are TRBV7-9 and TRBJ1-1; tentative D call: TRBD1 (6 bases). The ends were cut back, 5 bases at V and 2 bases at J, with 12 bases in the middle. This CDR3 is 14 amino acids long. From germline, CDR1 is SEHNR and CDR2 FQNEAQ (reference sequence).

The chain links TRBV27 to TRBJ2-3, with 12 bases identical to TRBD1. The CDR3 is made up of 17 amino acids. CDR1 is MNHEY and CDR2 is SMNVEV in the germline V gene (reference sequence). V lost 3 bases and J lost 3; bases outside the gene matches: 7. In nucleotides, the CDR3 is TGTGCCAGCAGTTTGACTCCGGGACAGGGGGCTACAGATACGCAGTATTTT. This sequence encodes CASSLTPGQGATDTQYF.

This clonotype was detected many times. This chain links TRBV18 with TRBJ1-5; D is uncertain. Germline lookup yields CDR1 KGHSH and CDR2 LQKENI. There are 13 residues in the CDR3. Trimming left V 3 bases short and J 4 bases short, with 7 bases between. Here the CDR3 DNA reads TGTGCCAGCTCACCGGCGGCAAATCAGCCCCAGCATTTT. Protein: CASSPAANQPQHF.

Details on this clonotype: This is likely a read error, given that the CDR3 carries no conserved phenylalanine or tryptophan at its end. The chain is built from TRBV28 and TRBJ1-1; D ambiguous. Germline V CDR1 and CDR2: MDHEN, SYDVKM. V lost 5 bases and J 0 bases, leaving 10 bases between the germline ends. CDR3 length: 14 amino acids. The CDR3 DNA sequence: TGTGCCAGCAGTCCTAGGACGATGAACACTGAAGCTTTCTTG. It encodes CASSPRTMNTEAFL.

This chain joins TRBV10-3 and TRBJ2-5; 8 bases align to TRBD1. The V and J ends lost 6 bases and 3 bases, in that order; junction bases with no gene match: 3. Looked up from germline, CDR1 is ENHRY and CDR2 is SYGVKD. The CDR3 is 13 amino acids. In nucleotides, the CDR3 is TGTGCCATCAGGTTGGACAGGGAAGAGACCCAGTACTTC. Translated, it gives CAIRLDREETQYF.

The CDR3 spells CSARNPPRTGDNEQFF. The CDR3 DNA reads TGCAGTGCTAGAAATCCCCCAAGAACAGGGGACAATGAGCAGTTCTTC. The chain combines TRBV20-1 with TRBJ2-1; 7 bases are shared with TRBD1. With V trimmed by 2 bases and J by 5 bases, 12 bases remained unmatched. Looked up from germline, CDR1 is DFQATT and CDR2 is SNEGSKA (reference sequence). The CDR3 has 16 residues.

The chain recombines TRBV20-1 with TRBJ2-3, with 8 bases matching TRBD1. Losses at the gene ends were 6 bases for V and 4 bases for J; bases not matched to a gene: 18. The CDR3 extends over 17 amino acids. Germline V gene data show CDR1 as DFQATT and CDR2 as SNEGSKA (reference sequence). The chain's CDR3 is CSAEDTDRVGHPDTQYF. The CDR3 DNA reads TGCAGTGCAGAGGACACGGACAGGGTTGGTCATCCAGATACGCAGTATTTT.

The rearrangement links TRBV7-2 to TRBJ2-3; 7 nucleotides match TRBD2. There are 13 residues in the CDR3. The V gene end was trimmed by 5 bases and the J gene end by 9 bases; junction bases not matched to a gene: 8. Per germline, CDR1 SGHTA and CDR2 FQGNSA. CDR3 DNA: TGTGCCAGCAGCCCCGGACTAGTACCGACGCAGTATTTT. It translates to CASSPGLVPTQYF.

Turning to this clonotype: One base away lies a much larger clone, so this may be a sequencing read error. The V and J genes are TRBV7-9 and TRBJ2-1, with D perhaps matching TRBD2 (5 bases). The CDR3 runs to 16 residues. V dropped 5 bases and J dropped 4 bases, with 18 bases sitting between them. Germline CDR1 reads SEHNR; CDR2 reads FQNEAQ (reference sequence). The DNA of the CDR3 is TGTGCCAGCAGCCCCGCCCGCGATAGGAGGTACAATGAGCAGTTCTTC. It codes for CASSPARDRRYNEQFF.

The sample holds many counts of this clonotype. The chain has TRBV7-9 and TRBJ2-5; D gene uncertain. Germline-derived CDR1 and CDR2 are SEHNR and FQNEAQ (reference sequence). Between the trimmed V and J ends, which lost 2 bases and 4 bases, there was a span of 11 bases. The CDR3 covers 14 residues. The CDR3 DNA reads TGTGCCAGCAGCTTAACTGATACGGGAGAGACCCAGTACTTC. Residues: CASSLTDTGETQYF. Combining the CDR3 with reference TRBV7-9 and TRBJ2-5 gives the whole variable domain DTGVSQNPRHKITKRGQNVTFRCDPISEHNRLYWYRQTLGQGPEFLTYFQNEAQLEKSRLLSDRFSAERPKGSFSTLEIQRTEQGDSAMYLCASSLTDTGETQYFGPGTRLLVL.

The table lists this clonotype with a few counts. The CDR3 loop is CASTREGVLDYEQYF. Here the CDR3 DNA reads TGTGCCAGCACCCGGGAGGGGGTCCTCGATTACGAGCAGTACTTC. This chain joins TRBV28 and TRBJ2-7; TRBD2 agrees at 8 bases. J was trimmed by 4 bases and V by 7 bases; bases with no gene match: 12. There are 15 residues in the CDR3. Germline V gives CDR1 MDHEN, CDR2 SYDVKM.

The chain is built from TRBV10-3 and TRBJ2-1, with D possibly matching TRBD2 (6 bases). The V and J ends lost 8 bases and 0 bases respectively, with 11 bases between them. CDR3 length: 14 amino acids. The germline V gene has CDR1 ENHRY and CDR2 SYGVKD. CDR3 nucleotide sequence: TGTGCCATCCTGGAGGGAAGCTCCTACAATGAGCAGTTCTTC. Translating it yields CAILEGSSYNEQFF.